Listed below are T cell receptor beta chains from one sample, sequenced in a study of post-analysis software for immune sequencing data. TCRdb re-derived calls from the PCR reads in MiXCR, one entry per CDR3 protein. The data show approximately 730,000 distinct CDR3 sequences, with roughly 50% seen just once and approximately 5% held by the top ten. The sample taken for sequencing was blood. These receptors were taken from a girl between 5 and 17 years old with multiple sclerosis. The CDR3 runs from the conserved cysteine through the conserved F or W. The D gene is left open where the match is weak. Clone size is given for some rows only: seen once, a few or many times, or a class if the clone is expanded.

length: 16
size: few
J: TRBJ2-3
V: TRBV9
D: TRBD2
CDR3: CASSLHGSGTTDTQYF
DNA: TGTGCCAGCAGCCTCCACGGTAGCGGGACAACAGATACGCAGTATTTT

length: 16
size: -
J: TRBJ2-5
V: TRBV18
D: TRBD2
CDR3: CASSPLLTSGRETQYF
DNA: TGTGCCAGCTCACCCTTATTGACTAGCGGGAGAGAGACCCAGTACTTC

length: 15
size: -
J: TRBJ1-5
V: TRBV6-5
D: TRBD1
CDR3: CASRPYGTANQPQHF
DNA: TGTGCCAGCAGGCCATACGGGACAGCAAATCAGCCCCAGCATTTT

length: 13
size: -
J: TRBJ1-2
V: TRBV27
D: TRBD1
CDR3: CASRYRGQLLYTF
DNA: TGTGCCAGCAGGTACAGGGGGCAACTCCTCTACACCTTC

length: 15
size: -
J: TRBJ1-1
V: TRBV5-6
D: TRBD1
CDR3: CASSLGTGANTEAFF
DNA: TGTGCCAGCAGCTTGGGTACAGGGGCGAACACTGAAGCTTTCTTT

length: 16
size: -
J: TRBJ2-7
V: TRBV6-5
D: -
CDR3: CASKGLGGVKPYEQYF
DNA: TGTGCCAGCAAGGGACTGGGGGGAGTGAAACCTTACGAGCAGTACTTC

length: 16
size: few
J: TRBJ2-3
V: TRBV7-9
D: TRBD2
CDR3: CASSNGLAGGTDTQYF
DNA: TGTGCCAGCAGCAACGGACTAGCGGGAGGGACAGATACGCAGTATTTT

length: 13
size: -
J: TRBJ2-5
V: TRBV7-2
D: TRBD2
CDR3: CASSWTSEETQYF
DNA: TGTGCCAGCAGCTGGACTAGCGAAGAGACCCAGTACTTC

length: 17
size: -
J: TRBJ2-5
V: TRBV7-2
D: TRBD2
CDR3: CASTIRGTSGSTETQYF
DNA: TGTGCCAGCACCATAAGGGGGACTAGCGGGAGTACGGAGACCCAGTACTTC

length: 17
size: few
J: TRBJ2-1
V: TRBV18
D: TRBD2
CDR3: CASSAQLAGASYNEQFF
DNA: TGTGCCAGCTCAGCTCAACTAGCGGGAGCTTCCTACAATGAGCAGTTCTTC

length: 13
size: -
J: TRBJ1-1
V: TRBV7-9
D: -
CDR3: CASSPLLREVAFF
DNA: TGTGCCAGCAGCCCCCTACTTAGGGAGGTAGCTTTCTTT

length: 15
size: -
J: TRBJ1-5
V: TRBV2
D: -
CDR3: CASKVRDTVNQPQHF
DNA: TGTGCCAGCAAAGTACGGGACACCGTCAATCAGCCCCAGCATTTT

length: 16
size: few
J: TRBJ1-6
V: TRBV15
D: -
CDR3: CATSRDLVQGGSPLHF
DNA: TGTGCCACCAGCAGAGATTTGGTCCAGGGTGGTTCACCCCTCCACTTT

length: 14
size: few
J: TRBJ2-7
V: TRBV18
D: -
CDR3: CASSPGQIRDEQYF
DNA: TGTGCCAGCTCACCGGGGCAGATACGGGACGAGCAGTACTTC